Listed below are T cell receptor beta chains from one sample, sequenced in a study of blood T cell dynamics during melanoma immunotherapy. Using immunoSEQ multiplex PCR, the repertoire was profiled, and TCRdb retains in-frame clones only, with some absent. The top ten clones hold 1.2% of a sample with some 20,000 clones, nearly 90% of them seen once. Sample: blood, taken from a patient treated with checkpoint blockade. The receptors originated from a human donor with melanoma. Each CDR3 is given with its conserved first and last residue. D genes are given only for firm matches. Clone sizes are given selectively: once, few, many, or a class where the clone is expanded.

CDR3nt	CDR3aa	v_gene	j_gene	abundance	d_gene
TGTGCCTGGAGAACGCAGGGGGCAGGGTTAGAATCACCCCTCCACTTT	CAWRTQGAGLESPLHF	TRBV30	TRBJ1-6	once	TRBD1
TGTGCCAGCAGTATCGAGATTAGCGGGAGCCATGAGCAGTTCTTC	CASSIEISGSHEQFF	TRBV6-4	TRBJ2-1	NA	TRBD2
TGTGCCAGCAGGGGGGGGTTGAGCTCCTACGAGCAGTACTTC	CASRGGLSSYEQYF	TRBV2	TRBJ2-7	NA	TRBD2
TGTGCCAGCAGCTTTAACAGGGACGCTGGGGCCAACGTCCTGACTTTC	CASSFNRDAGANVLTF	TRBV7-3	TRBJ2-6	NA	NA
TGTGCCAGCAACCGGGGACTAGCGGACAATGAGCAGTTCTTC	CASNRGLADNEQFF	TRBV2	TRBJ2-1	NA	TRBD2
TGCGCCAGCAGCCTCCAAGACAGGGCTCAAGAGACCCAGTACTTC	CASSLQDRAQETQYF	TRBV5-1	TRBJ2-5	NA	TRBD1
TGTGCCAGCAGACCGGACAGGGTTTATGAGCAGTACTTC	CASRPDRVYEQYF	TRBV2	TRBJ2-7	NA	TRBD1
TGTGCCTGGAGTTTCGAGACAGGGGCCGGGCAGCCCCAGCATTTT	CAWSFETGAGQPQHF	TRBV30	TRBJ1-5	few	TRBD1
TGTGCCAGCAGCTTAACAGGGAATTCCCACGAGCAGTACTTC	CASSLTGNSHEQYF	TRBV11-2	TRBJ2-7	NA	NA
TGTGCCAGCAGCCCCCAAGTAGCGGGAGCAGCTAGCACAGATACGCAGTATTTT	CASSPQVAGAASTDTQYF	TRBV7-6	TRBJ2-3	NA	TRBD2
TGCAGTGCGCCAGGAGGGAGGGCTTTCTTT	CSAPGGRAFF	TRBV20-1	TRBJ1-1	NA	NA
TGCGCCAGCGGGGGGGCTAGTACCCAAGCCTACGAGCAGTACTTC	CASGGASTQAYEQYF	TRBV5-1	TRBJ2-7	NA	NA
TGTGCCAGCAGTGGACAGGACAGCAATCAGCCCCAGCATTTT	CASSGQDSNQPQHF	TRBV6-6	TRBJ1-5	NA	TRBD1
TGTGCCAGCAGCGTGGAAGGGATGGACATTCAGTACTTC	CASSVEGMDIQYF	TRBV9	TRBJ2-4	once	NA
TGTGCCAGCAGCGCCGGAGTGGCTAGCACAGATACGCAGTATTTT	CASSAGVASTDTQYF	TRBV9	TRBJ2-3	once	NA
TGTGCCAGCAGCGTAGTGCAGGGAGGAGGCTACACCTTC	CASSVVQGGGYTF	TRBV9	TRBJ1-2	NA	NA
TGTGCCAGCAGTTACGGACAAGGGTTGGTCGAGCAGTACTTC	CASSYGQGLVEQYF	TRBV6-6	TRBJ2-7	NA	NA
TGTGCCAGCAGTCCCATGAGAGGGGGAGGGCTAGGGGGCACAGATACGCAGTATTTT	CASSPMRGGGLGGTDTQYF	TRBV28	TRBJ2-3	NA	NA
TGTGCCAGCAGCTTAGGGCACAGGGGAGTTGGGCAGCCCCAGCATTTT	CASSLGHRGVGQPQHF	TRBV7-9	TRBJ1-5	NA	TRBD1
TGTGCCAGCAGCGTACAGAATGAAAAACTGTTTTTT	CASSVQNEKLFF	TRBV6-6	TRBJ1-4	NA	NA
TGTGCCAGCAGCTTAGACCCGACAGGGCGGAATGGCTACACCTTC	CASSLDPTGRNGYTF	TRBV11-2	TRBJ1-2	NA	TRBD1
TGTGCCAGCAGCTTCCGGGGGCTAGAGACCCAGTACTTC	CASSFRGLETQYF	TRBV7-2	TRBJ2-5	NA	NA
TGTGCCAGCAGTGAAATCTATGGCTACACCTTC	CASSEIYGYTF	TRBV25-1	TRBJ1-2	NA	NA
TGTGCCAGCAGCGTAGCGGCGGGGGGCACGGAATCCTACGAGCAGTACTTC	CASSVAAGGTESYEQYF	TRBV9	TRBJ2-7	once	TRBD2
TGCGCCAGCAGCTTGGAGGGGATCGGGGGACCGGAGACCCAGTACTTC	CASSLEGIGGPETQYF	TRBV5-1	TRBJ2-5	NA	NA
TGCGCCAGCAGCCAAGATTTTACCCCCTATGGCTACACCTTC	CASSQDFTPYGYTF	TRBV4-1	TRBJ1-2	NA	NA
TGTGCCAGCAGCTTATACCCAGGCAGCTCCTACGAGCAGTACTTC	CASSLYPGSSYEQYF	TRBV11-1	TRBJ2-7	NA	NA
TGCAGTGCCGCCCCTTGGGGGGGCTACACCTTC	CSAAPWGGYTF	TRBV20-1	TRBJ1-2	NA	NA
TGCGCCAGCAGTCAATGGACGTATACTTCCTACGAGCAGTACTTC	CASSQWTYTSYEQYF	TRBV10-2	TRBJ2-7	NA	NA
TGTGCCAGCAACCAAGGGACAGCCTATAATGAAAAACTGTTTTTT	CASNQGTAYNEKLFF	TRBV5-8	TRBJ1-4	NA	TRBD1
TGTGCCAGCAGCTCTTCCGTACGCGGAAGCTCCTACGAGCAGTACTTC	CASSSSVRGSSYEQYF	TRBV5-5	TRBJ2-7	NA	NA
TGTGCCACCAGCAGAGATCGGACGGGACCCTACGAGCAGTACTTC	CATSRDRTGPYEQYF	TRBV15	TRBJ2-7	NA	NA
TGCGCCAGCAGTGAGTCTGGCAGGTCCTACGAGCAGTACTTC	CASSESGRSYEQYF	TRBV10-1	TRBJ2-7	NA	NA